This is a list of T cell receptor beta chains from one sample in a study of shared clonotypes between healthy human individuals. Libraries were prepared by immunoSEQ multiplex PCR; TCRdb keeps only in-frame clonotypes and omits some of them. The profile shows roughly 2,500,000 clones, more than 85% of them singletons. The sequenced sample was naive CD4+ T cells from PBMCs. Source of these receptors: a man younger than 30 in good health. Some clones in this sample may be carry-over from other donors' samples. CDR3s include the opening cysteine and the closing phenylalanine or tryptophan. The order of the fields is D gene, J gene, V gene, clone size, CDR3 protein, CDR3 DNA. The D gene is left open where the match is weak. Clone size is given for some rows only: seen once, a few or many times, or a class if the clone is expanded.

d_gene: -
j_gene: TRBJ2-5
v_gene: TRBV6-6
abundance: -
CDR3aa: CASRTLGSLQETQYF
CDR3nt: TGTGCCAGCAGGACCCTCGGTTCCCTACAAGAGACCCAGTACTTC

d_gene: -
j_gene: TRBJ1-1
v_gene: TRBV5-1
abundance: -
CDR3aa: CASSFVRGANTEAFF
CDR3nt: TGCGCCAGCAGCTTCGTCCGGGGGGCGAACACTGAAGCTTTCTTT

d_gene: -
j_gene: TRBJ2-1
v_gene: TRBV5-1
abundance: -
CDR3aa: CASSNTPPYNEQFF
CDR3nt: TGCGCCAGCAGTAACACACCTCCCTACAATGAGCAGTTCTTC

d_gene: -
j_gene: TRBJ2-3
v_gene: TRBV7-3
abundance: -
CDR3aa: CASSSRGGPSTDTQYF
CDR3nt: TGTGCCAGCAGCTCCCGCGGCGGGCCGAGCACAGATACGCAGTATTTT

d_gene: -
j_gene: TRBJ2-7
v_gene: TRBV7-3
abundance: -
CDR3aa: CASSLTSGAYEQYF
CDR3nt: TGTGCCAGCAGCTTGACATCAGGAGCCTACGAGCAGTACTTC

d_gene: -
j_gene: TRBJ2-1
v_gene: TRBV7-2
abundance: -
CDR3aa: CASSLLTMGEGYNEQFF
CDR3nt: TGTGCCAGCAGCTTACTGACTATGGGAGAAGGCTACAATGAGCAGTTCTTC

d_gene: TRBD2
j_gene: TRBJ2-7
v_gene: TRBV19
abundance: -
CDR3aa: CASSLQREGREQYF
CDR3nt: TGTGCCAGTAGTCTACAGCGGGAGGGCCGCGAGCAGTACTTC

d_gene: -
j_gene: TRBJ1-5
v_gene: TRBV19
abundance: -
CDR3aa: CASRGTTNQPQHF
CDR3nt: TGTGCCAGTAGGGGGACAACCAATCAGCCCCAGCATTTT

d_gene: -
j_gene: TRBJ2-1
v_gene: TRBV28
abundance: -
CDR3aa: CASSLSGMGRSYHNEQFF
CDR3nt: TGTGCCAGCAGTTTATCAGGTATGGGGAGGTCATATCACAATGAGCAGTTCTTC

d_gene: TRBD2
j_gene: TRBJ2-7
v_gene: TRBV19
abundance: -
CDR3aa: CASSIGTSASYEQYF
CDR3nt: TGTGCCAGTAGTATCGGGACTAGCGCATCCTACGAGCAGTACTTC

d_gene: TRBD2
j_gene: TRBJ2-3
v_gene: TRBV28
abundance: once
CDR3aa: CASSFSGSSTDTQYF
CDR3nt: TGTGCCAGCAGTTTTAGCGGGTCTAGCACAGATACGCAGTATTTT

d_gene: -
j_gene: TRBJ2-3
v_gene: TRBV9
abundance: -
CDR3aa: CASSTRSGADTQYF
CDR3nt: TGTGCCAGCAGCACTCGGAGCGGAGCAGATACGCAGTATTTT

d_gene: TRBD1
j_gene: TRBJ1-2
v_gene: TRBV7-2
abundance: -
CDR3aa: CASSLTGLGEGYTF
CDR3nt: TGTGCCAGCAGCCTGACAGGGCTGGGAGAGGGCTACACCTTC

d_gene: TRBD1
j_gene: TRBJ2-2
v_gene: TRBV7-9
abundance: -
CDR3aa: CASSAGQGYDTGELFF
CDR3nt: TGTGCCAGCAGCGCGGGACAGGGGTATGACACCGGGGAGCTGTTTTTT

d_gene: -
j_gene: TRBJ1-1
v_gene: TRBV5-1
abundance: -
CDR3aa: CASSSQTTNTEAFF
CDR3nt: TGCGCCAGCAGCTCCCAGACCACGAACACTGAAGCTTTCTTT

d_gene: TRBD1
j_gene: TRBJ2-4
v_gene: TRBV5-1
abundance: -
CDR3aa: CASSSHGTGGNIQYF
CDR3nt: TGCGCCAGCAGCTCCCACGGGACAGGGGGAAACATTCAGTACTTC

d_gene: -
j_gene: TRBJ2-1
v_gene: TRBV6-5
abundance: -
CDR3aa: CASSYRAVQHEQFF
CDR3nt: TGTGCCAGCAGTTACAGGGCAGTACAGCATGAGCAGTTCTTC

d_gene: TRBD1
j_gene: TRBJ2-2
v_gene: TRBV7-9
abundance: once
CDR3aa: CASSLRGTGDTGELFF
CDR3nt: TGTGCCAGCAGTTTGAGGGGGACAGGGGACACCGGGGAGCTGTTTTTT

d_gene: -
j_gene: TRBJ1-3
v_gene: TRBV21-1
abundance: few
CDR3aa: CASDKGGAPSGNTIYF
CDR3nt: TGTGCCAGCGATAAAGGAGGGGCCCCCTCTGGAAACACCATATATTTT

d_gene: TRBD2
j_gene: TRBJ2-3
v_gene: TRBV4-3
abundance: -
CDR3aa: CASSQGLAGGPPPTDTQYF
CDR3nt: TGCGCCAGCAGCCAAGGACTAGCGGGAGGGCCCCCCCCCACAGATACGCAGTATTTT

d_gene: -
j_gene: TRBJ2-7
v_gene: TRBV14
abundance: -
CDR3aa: CASSPPGPGKQYF
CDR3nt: TGTGCCAGCAGCCCTCCGGGCCCCGGAAAGCAGTACTTC

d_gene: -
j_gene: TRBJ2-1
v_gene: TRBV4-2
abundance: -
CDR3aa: CASSQRESSYNEQFF
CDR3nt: TGTGCCAGCAGCCAAAGGGAGAGCTCCTACAATGAGCAGTTCTTC

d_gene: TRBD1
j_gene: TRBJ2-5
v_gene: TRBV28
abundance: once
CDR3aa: CASSRTGKETQYF
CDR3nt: TGTGCCAGCAGTCGGACAGGGAAAGAGACCCAGTACTTC

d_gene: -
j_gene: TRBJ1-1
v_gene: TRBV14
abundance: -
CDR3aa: CASSPIAGADTEAFF
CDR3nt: TGTGCCAGCAGCCCAATTGCAGGGGCGGACACTGAAGCTTTCTTT

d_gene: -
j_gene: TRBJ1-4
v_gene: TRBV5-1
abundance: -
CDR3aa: CASSRTRTTNEKLFF
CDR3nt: TGCGCCAGCAGCAGGACCAGAACAACTAATGAAAAACTGTTTTTT

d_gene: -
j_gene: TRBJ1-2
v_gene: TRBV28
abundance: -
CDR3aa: CASSFSGRPYGYTF
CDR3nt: TGTGCCAGCAGTTTCTCCGGGAGGCCTTATGGCTACACCTTC

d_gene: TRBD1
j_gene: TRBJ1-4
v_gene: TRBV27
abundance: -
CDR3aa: CASSALQGALTKLFF
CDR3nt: TGTGCCAGCAGTGCCCTCCAGGGGGCGCTTACCAAACTGTTTTTT

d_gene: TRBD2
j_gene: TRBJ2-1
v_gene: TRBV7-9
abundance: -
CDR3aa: CASSWTSGTYNEQFF
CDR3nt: TGTGCCAGCAGCTGGACTAGCGGGACATACAATGAGCAGTTCTTC

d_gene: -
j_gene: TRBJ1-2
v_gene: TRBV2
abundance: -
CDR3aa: CASSVRQPLGGYTF
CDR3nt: TGTGCCAGCAGTGTTCGACAGCCCCTGGGGGGCTACACCTTC

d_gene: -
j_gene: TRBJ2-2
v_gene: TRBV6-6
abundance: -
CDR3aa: CASSAGTSGTGELFF
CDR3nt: TGTGCCAGCAGTGCGGGGACATCGGGCACCGGGGAGCTGTTTTTT

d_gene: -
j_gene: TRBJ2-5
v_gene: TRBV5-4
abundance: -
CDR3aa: CASGNQETQYF
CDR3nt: TGTGCCAGCGGAAATCAAGAGACCCAGTACTTC

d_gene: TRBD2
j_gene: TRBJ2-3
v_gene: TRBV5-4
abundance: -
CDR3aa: CASSLFGTSGRNTDTQYF
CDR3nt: TGTGCCAGCAGCTTGTTTGGGACTAGCGGGAGGAACACAGATACGCAGTATTTT

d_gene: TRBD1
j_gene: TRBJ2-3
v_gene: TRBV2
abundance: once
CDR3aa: CASRTGVVNTQYF
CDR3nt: TGTGCCAGCCGGACAGGGGTCGTAAATACGCAGTATTTT

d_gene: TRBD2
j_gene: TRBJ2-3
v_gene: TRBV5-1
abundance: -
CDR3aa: CASGAEREDTQYF
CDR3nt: TGCGCCAGCGGCGCGGAGCGGGAGGATACGCAGTATTTT

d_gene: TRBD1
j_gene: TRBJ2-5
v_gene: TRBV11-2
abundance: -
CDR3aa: CASSLSQGTVVATQYF
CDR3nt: TGTGCCAGCAGCTTAAGTCAAGGGACAGTAGTAGCGACCCAGTACTTC

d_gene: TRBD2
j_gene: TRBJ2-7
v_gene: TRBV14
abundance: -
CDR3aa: CASSQLGAGAAYEQYF
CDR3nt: TGTGCCAGCAGCCAGCTAGGCGCGGGAGCGGCGTACGAGCAGTACTTC

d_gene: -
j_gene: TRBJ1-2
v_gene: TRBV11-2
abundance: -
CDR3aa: CASSLDGSLGYTF
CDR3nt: TGTGCCAGCAGCTTAGACGGATCGCTTGGCTACACCTTC

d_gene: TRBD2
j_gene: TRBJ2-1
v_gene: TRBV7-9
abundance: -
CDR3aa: CASSPSAGSGRGYNEQFF
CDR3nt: TGTGCCAGCAGCCCGTCCGCGGGTAGCGGGAGGGGTTACAATGAGCAGTTCTTC

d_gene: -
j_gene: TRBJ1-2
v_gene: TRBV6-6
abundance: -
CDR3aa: CASRRDGEGGGYTF
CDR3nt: TGTGCCAGCCGGAGGGACGGCGAGGGCGGAGGCTACACCTTC

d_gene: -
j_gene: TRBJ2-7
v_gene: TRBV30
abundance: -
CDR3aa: CAWSEDRTYEQYF
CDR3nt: TGTGCCTGGAGTGAGGATAGGACCTACGAGCAGTACTTC

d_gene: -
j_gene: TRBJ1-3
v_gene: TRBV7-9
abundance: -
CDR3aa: CASSLGVGNTIYF
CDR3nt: TGTGCCAGCAGCCTCGGGGTTGGAAACACCATATATTTT

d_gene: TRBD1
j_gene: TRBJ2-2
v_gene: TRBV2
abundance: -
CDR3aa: CASSLLQPDRGTGELFF
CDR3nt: TGTGCCAGCTCTCTTCTCCAACCAGACAGGGGTACCGGGGAGCTGTTTTTT

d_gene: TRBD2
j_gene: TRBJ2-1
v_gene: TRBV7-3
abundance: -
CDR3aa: CASSLAGVDEQFF
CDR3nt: TGTGCCAGCAGCTTAGCGGGAGTAGATGAGCAGTTCTTC

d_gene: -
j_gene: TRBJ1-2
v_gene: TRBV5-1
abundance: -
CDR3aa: CASSLGSTANYGYTF
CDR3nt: TGCGCCAGCAGCTTGGGGTCAACAGCTAACTATGGCTACACCTTC

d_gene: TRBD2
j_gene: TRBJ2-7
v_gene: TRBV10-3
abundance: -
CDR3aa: CAISKGTSGSVHEQYF
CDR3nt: TGTGCCATCAGTAAAGGGACTAGCGGGAGTGTCCACGAGCAGTACTTC

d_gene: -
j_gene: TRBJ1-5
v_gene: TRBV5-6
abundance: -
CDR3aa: CASSLARNQPQHF
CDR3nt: TGTGCCAGCAGCTTGGCCCGAAATCAGCCCCAGCATTTT

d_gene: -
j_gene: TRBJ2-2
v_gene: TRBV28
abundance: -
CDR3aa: CASIGVDTGELFF
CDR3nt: TGTGCCAGCATAGGAGTGGACACCGGGGAGCTGTTTTTT

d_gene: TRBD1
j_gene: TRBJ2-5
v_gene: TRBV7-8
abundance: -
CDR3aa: CASSQRDRVFGYF
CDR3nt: TGTGCCAGCAGCCAGAGGGACAGGGTCTTTGGGTACTTC

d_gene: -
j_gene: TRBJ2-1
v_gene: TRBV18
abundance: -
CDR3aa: CASSPVKAHEQFF
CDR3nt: TGTGCCAGCTCACCAGTGAAAGCGCATGAGCAGTTCTTC

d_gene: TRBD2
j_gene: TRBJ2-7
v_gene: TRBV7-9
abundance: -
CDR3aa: CASSSTSGRGYEQYF
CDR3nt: TGTGCCAGCAGCTCGACTAGCGGGAGGGGATACGAGCAGTACTTC